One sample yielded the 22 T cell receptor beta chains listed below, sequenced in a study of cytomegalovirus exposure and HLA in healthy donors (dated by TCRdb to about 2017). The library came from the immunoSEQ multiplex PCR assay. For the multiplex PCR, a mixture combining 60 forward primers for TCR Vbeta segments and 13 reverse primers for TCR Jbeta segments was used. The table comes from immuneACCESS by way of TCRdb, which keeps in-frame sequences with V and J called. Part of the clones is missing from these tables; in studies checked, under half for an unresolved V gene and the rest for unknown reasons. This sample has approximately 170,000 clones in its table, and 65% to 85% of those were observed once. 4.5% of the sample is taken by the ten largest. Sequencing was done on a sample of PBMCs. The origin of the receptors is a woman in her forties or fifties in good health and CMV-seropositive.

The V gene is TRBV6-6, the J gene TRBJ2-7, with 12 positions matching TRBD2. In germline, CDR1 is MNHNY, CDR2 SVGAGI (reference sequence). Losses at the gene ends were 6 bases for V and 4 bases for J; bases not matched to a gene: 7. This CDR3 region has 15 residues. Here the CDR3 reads CASSQTSGRMYEQYF. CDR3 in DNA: TGTGCCAGCAGCCAAACTAGCGGGAGGATGTACGAGCAGTACTTC.

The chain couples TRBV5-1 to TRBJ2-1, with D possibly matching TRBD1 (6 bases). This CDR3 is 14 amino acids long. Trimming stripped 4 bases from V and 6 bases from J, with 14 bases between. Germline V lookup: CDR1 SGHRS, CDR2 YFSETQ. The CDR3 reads CASSLYLGANEQFF. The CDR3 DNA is TGCGCCAGCAGCCTCTACCTGGGGGCCAATGAGCAGTTCTTC.

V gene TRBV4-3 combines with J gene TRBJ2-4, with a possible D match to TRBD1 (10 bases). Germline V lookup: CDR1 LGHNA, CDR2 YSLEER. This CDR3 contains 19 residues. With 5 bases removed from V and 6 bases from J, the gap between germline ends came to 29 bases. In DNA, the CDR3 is TGCGCCAGCAGCACTGGACAGGGGGGGATTAGCGGGAGCGGAAACATTCAGTACTTC. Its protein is CASSTGQGGISGSGNIQYF.

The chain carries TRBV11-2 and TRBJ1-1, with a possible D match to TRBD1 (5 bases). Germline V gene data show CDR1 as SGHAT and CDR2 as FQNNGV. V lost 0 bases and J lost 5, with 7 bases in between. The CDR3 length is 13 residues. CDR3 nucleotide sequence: TGTGCCAGCAGCTTAGAGGGGGGGACTGAAGCTTTCTTT. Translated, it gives CASSLEGGTEAFF. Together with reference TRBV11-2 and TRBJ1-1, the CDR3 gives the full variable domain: EAGVAQSPRYKIIEKRQSVAFWCNPISGHATLYWYQQILGQGPKLLIQFQNNGVVDDSQLPKDRFSAERLKGVDSTLKIQPAKLEDSAVYLCASSLEGGTEAFFGQGTRLTVV.

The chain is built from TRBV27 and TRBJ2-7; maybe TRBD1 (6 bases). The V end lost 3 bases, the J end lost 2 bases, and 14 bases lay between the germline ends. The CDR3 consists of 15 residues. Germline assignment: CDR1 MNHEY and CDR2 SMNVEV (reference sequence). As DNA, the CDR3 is TGTGCCAGCAGTTTCCTATGGGACACCACCTACGAGCAGTACTTC. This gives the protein CASSFLWDTTYEQYF.

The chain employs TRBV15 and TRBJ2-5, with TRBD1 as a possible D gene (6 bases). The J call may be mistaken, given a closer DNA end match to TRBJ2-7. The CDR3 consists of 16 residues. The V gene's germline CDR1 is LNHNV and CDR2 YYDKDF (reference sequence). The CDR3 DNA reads TGTGCCACCAGCAGAGAAAGTAGGACAGACACATACGAGCAGTACTTC. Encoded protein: CATSRESRTDTYEQYF.

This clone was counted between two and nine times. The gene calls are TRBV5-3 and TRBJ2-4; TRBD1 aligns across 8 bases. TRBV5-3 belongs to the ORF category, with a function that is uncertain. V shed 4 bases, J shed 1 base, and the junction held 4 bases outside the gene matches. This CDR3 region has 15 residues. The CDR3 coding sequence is TGTGCCAGAAGCCCGACAGGGGAGGCCAAAAACATTCAGTACTTC. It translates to CARSPTGEAKNIQYF.

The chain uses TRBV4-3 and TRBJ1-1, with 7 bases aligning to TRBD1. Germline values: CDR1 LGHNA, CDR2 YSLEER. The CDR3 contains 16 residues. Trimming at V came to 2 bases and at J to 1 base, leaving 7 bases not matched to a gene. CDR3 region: CASSQNPTGPNTEAFF. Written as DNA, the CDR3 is TGCGCCAGCAGCCAAAACCCGACAGGGCCGAACACTGAAGCTTTCTTT.

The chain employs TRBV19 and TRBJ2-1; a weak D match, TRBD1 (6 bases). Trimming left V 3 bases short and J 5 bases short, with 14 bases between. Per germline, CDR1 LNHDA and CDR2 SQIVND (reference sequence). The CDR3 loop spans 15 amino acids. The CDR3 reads CASSIMSGQHNEQFF. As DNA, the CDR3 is TGTGCCAGTAGTATTATGAGCGGACAGCACAATGAGCAGTTCTTC.

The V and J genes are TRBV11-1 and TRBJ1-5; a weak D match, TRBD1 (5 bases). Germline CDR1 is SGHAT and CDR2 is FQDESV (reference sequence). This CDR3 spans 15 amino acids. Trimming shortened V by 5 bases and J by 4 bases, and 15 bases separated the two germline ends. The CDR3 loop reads CASSQPRGRNQPQHF. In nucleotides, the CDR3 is TGTGCCAGCAGCCAACCTAGGGGCCGGAATCAGCCCCAGCATTTT.

The CDR3 protein is CASSLALGGENTEAFF. In DNA form, the CDR3 reads TGTGCCAGCAGTCTCGCTTTAGGGGGAGAGAACACTGAAGCTTTCTTT. This sequence joins TRBV7-9 and TRBJ1-1; possibly TRBD1 for D (6 bases). CDR1 and CDR2 (germline): SEHNR, FQNEAQ (reference sequence). This CDR3 spans 16 amino acids. V was cut by 6 bases and J by 1 base, with 18 bases left in between.

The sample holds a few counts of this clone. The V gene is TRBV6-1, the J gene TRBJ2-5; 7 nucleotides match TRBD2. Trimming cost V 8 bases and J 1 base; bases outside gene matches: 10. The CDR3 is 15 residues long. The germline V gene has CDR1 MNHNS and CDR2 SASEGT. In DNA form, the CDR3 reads TGTGCCAGCGTAGTAGCCCCGGGGGGCCAAGAGACCCAGTACTTC. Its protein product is CASVVAPGGQETQYF.

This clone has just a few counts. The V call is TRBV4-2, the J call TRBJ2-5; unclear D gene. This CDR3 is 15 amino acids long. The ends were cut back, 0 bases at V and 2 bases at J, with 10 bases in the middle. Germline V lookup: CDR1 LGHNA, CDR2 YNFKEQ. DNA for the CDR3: TGTGCCAGCAGCCAAGATCGGAACAGACAAGAGACCCAGTACTTC. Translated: CASSQDRNRQETQYF.

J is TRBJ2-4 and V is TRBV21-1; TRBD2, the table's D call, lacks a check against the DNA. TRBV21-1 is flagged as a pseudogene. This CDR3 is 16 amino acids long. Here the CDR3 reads CASAPRTRATLNIQYF. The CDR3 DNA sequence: TGTGCCAGCGCCCCCCGGACGCGGGCCACCTTAAACATTCAGTACTTC.

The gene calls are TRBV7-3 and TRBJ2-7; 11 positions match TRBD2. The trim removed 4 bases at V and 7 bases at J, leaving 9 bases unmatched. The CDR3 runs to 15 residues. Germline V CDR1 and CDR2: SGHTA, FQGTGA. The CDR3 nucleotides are TGTGCCAGCAGCTCTGGGACTAGCGGTCTGCGGGAGCAGTACTTC. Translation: CASSSGTSGLREQYF.

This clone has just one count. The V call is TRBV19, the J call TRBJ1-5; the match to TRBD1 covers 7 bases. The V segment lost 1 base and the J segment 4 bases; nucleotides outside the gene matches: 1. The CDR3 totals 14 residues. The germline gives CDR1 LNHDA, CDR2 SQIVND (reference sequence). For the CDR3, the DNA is TGTGCCAGTAGTATAGCGACAGGGAATCAGCCCCAGCATTTT. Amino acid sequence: CASSIATGNQPQHF.

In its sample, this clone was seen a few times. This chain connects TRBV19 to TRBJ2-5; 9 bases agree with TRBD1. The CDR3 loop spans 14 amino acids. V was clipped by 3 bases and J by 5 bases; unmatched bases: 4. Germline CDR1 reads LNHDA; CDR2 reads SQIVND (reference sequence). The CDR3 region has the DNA TGTGCCAGTAGTATCCCCGGACAGGGGGAGACCCAGTACTTC. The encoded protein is CASSIPGQGETQYF.

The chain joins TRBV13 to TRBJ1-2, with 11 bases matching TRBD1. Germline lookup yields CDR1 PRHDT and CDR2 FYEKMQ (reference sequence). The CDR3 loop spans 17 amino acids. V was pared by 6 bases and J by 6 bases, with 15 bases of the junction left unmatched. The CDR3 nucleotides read TGTGCCAGCAGGACTGGAAGAGGGGGACAGGGGGAAAATGGCTACACCTTC. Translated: CASRTGRGGQGENGYTF.

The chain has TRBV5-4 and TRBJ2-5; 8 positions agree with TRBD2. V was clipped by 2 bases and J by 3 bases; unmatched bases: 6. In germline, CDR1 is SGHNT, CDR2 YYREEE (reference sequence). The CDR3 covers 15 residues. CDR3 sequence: CASSLEPAGEETQYF. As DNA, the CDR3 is TGTGCCAGCAGCTTAGAGCCAGCGGGGGAAGAGACCCAGTACTTC.

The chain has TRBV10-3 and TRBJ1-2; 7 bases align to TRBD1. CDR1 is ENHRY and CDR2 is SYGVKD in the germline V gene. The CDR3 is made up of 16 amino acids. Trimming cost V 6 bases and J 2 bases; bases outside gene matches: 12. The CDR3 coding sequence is TGTGCCATCAGCGCTACCCCGACAGGGCCCAACTATGGCTACACCTTC. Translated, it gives CAISATPTGPNYGYTF.

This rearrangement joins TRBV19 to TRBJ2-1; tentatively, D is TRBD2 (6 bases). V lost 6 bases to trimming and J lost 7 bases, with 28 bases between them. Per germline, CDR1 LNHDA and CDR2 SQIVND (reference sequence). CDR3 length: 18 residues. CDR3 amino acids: CASSRTTTSLRSSNEQFF. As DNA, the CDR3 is TGTGCCAGTAGCCGAACGACGACTAGTTTAAGAAGTAGTAATGAGCAGTTCTTC.

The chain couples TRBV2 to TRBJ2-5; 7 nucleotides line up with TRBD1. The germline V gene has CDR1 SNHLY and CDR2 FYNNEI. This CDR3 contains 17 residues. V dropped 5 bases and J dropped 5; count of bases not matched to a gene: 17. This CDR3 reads CASSRFRSGQRSETQYF. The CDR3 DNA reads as TGTGCCAGCAGTCGCTTTCGATCGGGACAGCGTTCGGAGACCCAGTACTTC.